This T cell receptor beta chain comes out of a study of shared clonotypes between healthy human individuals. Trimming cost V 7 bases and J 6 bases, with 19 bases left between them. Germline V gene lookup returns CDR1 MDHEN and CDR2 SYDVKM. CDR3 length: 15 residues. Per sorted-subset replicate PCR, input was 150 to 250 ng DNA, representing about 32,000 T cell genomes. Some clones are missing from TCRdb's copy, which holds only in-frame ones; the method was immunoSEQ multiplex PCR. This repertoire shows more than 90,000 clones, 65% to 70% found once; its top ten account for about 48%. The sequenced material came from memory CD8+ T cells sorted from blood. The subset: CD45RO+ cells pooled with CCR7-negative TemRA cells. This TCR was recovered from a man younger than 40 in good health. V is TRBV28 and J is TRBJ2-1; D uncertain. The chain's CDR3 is CASINQGYLGNEQFF. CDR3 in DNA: TGTGCCAGCATTAATCAAGGATATCTAGGCAATGAGCAGTTCTTC.